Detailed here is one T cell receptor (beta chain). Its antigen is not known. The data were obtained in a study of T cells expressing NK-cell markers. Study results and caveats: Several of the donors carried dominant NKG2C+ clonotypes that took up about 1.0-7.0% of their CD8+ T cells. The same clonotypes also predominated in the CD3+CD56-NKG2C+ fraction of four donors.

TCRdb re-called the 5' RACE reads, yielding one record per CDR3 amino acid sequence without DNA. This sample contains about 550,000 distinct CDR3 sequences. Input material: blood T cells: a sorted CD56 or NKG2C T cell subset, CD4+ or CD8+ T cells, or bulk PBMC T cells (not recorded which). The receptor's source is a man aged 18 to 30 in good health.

The CDR3 spells CASSRGRSIYGYTF. The chain combines TRBV12-3 or TRBV12-4 with TRBJ1-2. There are 14 residues in the CDR3.